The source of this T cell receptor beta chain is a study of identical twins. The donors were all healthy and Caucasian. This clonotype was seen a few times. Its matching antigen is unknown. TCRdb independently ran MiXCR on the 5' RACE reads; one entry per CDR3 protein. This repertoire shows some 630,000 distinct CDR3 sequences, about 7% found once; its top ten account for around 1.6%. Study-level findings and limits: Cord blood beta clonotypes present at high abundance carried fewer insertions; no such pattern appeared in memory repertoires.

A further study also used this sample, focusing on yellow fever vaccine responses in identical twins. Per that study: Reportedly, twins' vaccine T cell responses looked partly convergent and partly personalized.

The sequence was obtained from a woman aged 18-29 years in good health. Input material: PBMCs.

The DNA of the CDR3 is TGCGCCAGCAGCCAAGATCGGGGTTTGAACACTGAAGCTTTCTTT. As protein: CASSQDRGLNTEAFF. The chain is built from TRBV4-1 and TRBJ1-1; no reliable D call. V lost 0 bases, J lost 0 bases, and 8 bases lay in between. The CDR3 has 15 amino acids. Germline V gene lookup returns CDR1 MGHRA and CDR2 YSYEKL.